The T cell receptor beta chain under discussion was sequenced for a study of cytomegalovirus exposure and HLA in healthy donors. Overall study findings and caveats: Sequencing artifact likely explains a cluster of highly shared sequence variants. Later analysis reportedly placed an Asian-associated ancestry cluster below the roughly 680-donor mean in N-insertions. The authors excluded some V segments, including TRBV6-2 and TRBV6-3, as indistinguishable.

Donors showed nominal health when sampled, although they likely had unrecorded immune exposures. Vbeta (60) and Jbeta (13) primers were used in the PCR. Measured with immunoSEQ multiplex PCR; TCRdb has only the in-frame clones, and not every one. The table has about 200,000 clones, 65% to 85% seen once; the top ten hold about 1.8%. Germline CDR1 reads MNHNS; CDR2 reads SASEGT. The trim removed 8 bases at V and 2 bases at J, leaving 7 bases unmatched. The CDR3 is 14 amino acids. Concerning this clone itself: Its antigen is not identified.

The receptor's source is a man between 50 and 59 years old in good health and CMV-seronegative. V usage is TRBV6-1 and J usage is TRBJ2-7; TRBD1 matches at 9 bases. Sample: PBMCs. CDR3 sequence reads: CASGDREAPYEQYF. The CDR3 nucleotides read TGTGCCAGCGGGGACAGGGAGGCCCCCTACGAGCAGTACTTC.